This T cell receptor (beta chain) was found in a study of a mutant IDH1 vaccine in newly diagnosed glioma. Stated time point: week 11, during vaccination. In every dose of vaccine, 300 ug of mutant IDH1 20-mer peptide was given alongside topical imiquimod. Patients carried new grade 3 or 4 IDH1-mutant astrocytomas lacking nuclear ATRX. Here immunoSEQ multiplex PCR was the method, and the copy in TCRdb shows in-frame clones only, minus some. The sample carries about 36,000 clones, under 90% recorded once. Remarks on this clone: Its specificity is unknown.

J lost 4 bases, V lost 2 bases, and 0 bases had no gene match. This CDR3 spans 14 amino acids. Germline-derived CDR1 and CDR2 are MNHEY and SVGAGI. The sequence derives from a woman in her twenties or thirties with glioma. Some clones in this sample may be carry-over from other donors' samples. The V gene is TRBV6-5, the J gene TRBJ2-7; 12 bases agree with TRBD2. This specimen consisted of peripheral blood mononuclear cells (PBMCs), obtained from a glioma patient whose treatment included an IDH1 peptide vaccine. DNA for the CDR3: TGTGCCAGCAGTTACGGGACTAGCGGGTACGAGCAGTACTTC. Translating gives CASSYGTSGYEQYF.